This TCR beta chain was retrieved from a study of cytomegalovirus exposure and HLA in healthy donors. Study conclusions and caveats: The authors enumerated 150 to 200 TCR beta chains as linked to cytomegalovirus. The dataset shows that most TCR sequences were rare, while some public TCRs occurred in many donors. Accounts indicate the classifier identified cytomegalovirus status with strong specificity and sensitivity. One later analysis, an examination of the 90 to 150 validation repertoires, found that first-cohort TCR clusters tended to co-occur in them.

As for this clone: The antigen remains unidentified.

TCRdb keeps only in-frame clones here, not all; method: immunoSEQ multiplex PCR. Here the sample spans more than 45,000 clones, 85% to 90% being singletons. The CDR3 extends over 13 amino acids. Germline assignment: CDR1 MNHEY and CDR2 SMNVEV (reference sequence). V lost 4 bases and J lost 3, with 10 bases in between. This TCR was recovered from a woman younger than 35 in good health and CMV-seronegative. Material for sequencing was PBMCs. J is TRBJ2-7 and V is TRBV27, with D perhaps matching TRBD2 (6 bases). CDR3 region: CASSSDGGYEQYF. The CDR3 region has the DNA TGTGCCAGCAGTTCGGACGGGGGCTACGAGCAGTACTTC.